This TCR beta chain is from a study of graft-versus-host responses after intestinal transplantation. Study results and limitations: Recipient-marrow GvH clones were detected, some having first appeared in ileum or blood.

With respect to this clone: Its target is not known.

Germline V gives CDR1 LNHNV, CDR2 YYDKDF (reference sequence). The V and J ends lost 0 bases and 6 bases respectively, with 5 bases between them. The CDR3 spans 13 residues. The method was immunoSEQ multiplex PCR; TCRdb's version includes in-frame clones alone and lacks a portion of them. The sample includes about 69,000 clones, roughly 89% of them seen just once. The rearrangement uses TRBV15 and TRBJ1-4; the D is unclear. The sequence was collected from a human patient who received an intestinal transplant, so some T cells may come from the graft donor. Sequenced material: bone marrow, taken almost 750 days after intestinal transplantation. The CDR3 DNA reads TGTGCCACCAGCAGAGATTTGGATGAAAAACTGTTTTTT. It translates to CATSRDLDEKLFF.